This T cell receptor (beta chain) was identified during a study of shared clonotypes between healthy human individuals (dated by TCRdb to 2020 to 2022). For the wider study: The cohort comprised a couple of women and a few men aged 18 to 49 years. For each donor, three plates each were used for CD4 naive and CD4 memory, two plates were used for CD8 naive, and one plate was used for CD8 memory. To estimate repertoire size and how much clonotype sharing occurs between individuals, the study deeply sequenced the blood TCR repertoires of 5 or 6 healthy adults. To increase sequencing depth and limit assay-specific biases, TCR repertoire library preparation and sequencing were carried out by different laboratories using diverse techniques. Per donor, leukapheresis produced somewhere between about 0.85 and 8.9 billion PBMCs.

Healthy HIV-negative adults with no recently reported acute infections or vaccinations were included as donors. Every donor was a Caucasian adult living in Nashville, Tennessee, USA. CD4+ T cells were enriched through magnetic negative selection, after which naive cells were positively selected on CD45RA and the remaining negative fraction served as the memory subset. Blood was obtained by leukapheresis, after which PBMCs were separated by Ficoll-Histopaque density gradient centrifugation and cryopreserved in liquid nitrogen vapor phase. Analytical flow cytometry was used to check the purity and quantity of every magnetically sorted T cell population. Genomic DNA was isolated from every sorted fraction and measured by UV absorbance on a Nanodrop 2000c. Study-wide conclusions, independent of this receptor: Sampling was limited to blood, and TCR repertoires in tissue likely differ from TCR repertoires in blood. Even with the large sequencing depth, rarefaction of the sorted-subset datasets indicated that sequencing was incomplete. Naive subsets generally had larger estimated clonotype richness than memory subsets did. Pairwise subsampling indicated that sequencing depth was expected to affect the degree of clonotype sharing among donors. Because the study included a small number of donors, the genetic and exposure-history diversity represented was limited. Higher generation probabilities were observed for clonotypes shared by all four sorted-subset donors than for non-shared clonotypes. Sharing across a few donors was observed for roughly 5% of naive CD4, about 3.2% of naive CD8, over 2% of memory CD4, and around 0.4% of memory CD8 clonotypes.

TCR CDR3 regions were amplified from genomic DNA by multiplex PCR using the deep immunoSEQ assay. Extracted genomic DNA from each cell subset was spread evenly across all wells of several immunoSEQ 96-well plates, with each plate serving as a replicate. Each replicate PCR for sorted subsets received about 200 ng genomic DNA, equal to about 30,000 T cell genomes. Purified libraries were quantified with a Qubit 3.0 fluorometer, sized on a Bioanalyzer 2100, and re-quantified with the KAPA Library Quantification kit. Each immunoSEQ 96-well plate was sequenced on its own single-read 150-cycle Illumina NextSeq 550 flow cell. The authors' analysis ran thus. The immunoSEQ output contained only junctional sequences without quality scores, so filtering could not match that applied to full-length reads. Sequences were annotated with PyIR, a Python wrapper for IgBLAST v1.9, and V/J genes and CDR3 were assigned using IMGT germline references. Reads were removed for weak V/J assignments (E-value above 1e-6), missing CDR3, stop codons, out-of-frame junctions, or ambiguous translated residues. A V3J clonotype was defined by an identical inferred V gene, J gene, and CDR3 amino acid sequence. The percentage overlap between two repertoires was calculated by dividing the number of shared unique clonotypes by the size of the smaller repertoire. RTK rarefaction, the Chao1 estimator, and Recon v2.1 estimates of unobserved clonotypes were used to assess repertoire richness. OLGA was used to compute generation probabilities for all TCRbeta clonotypes that the gDNA method yielded from four donors. In TCRdb, the immuneACCESS table is reduced to in-frame sequences with V and J assigned. These tables do not hold every clone; where another copy was compared, an unresolved V gene accounts for under half, and the others remain unexplained. V and J calls and clone size are copied from that table; D and trimming were computed from the DNA. The sample table records 2 million to 2.5 million clones; 80% to 95% of these occur just once. 0.3% to 0.4% of the sample lies in the top ten.

The germline V gene sets CDR1 to SGDLS and CDR2 to YYNGEE. V loses 0 bases, J loses 2 bases, and the germline ends lie 8 bases apart. Its CDR3 holds 14 amino acids, cysteine through phenylalanine. The kept DNA is CDR3 alone, 42 bases in frame from the first base. This clone was detected once. The antigen it binds to is not known. No base quality information exists; no much larger clone differs at one position. Other DNA sequences in the sample encode the same CDR3. Sequenced sample: naive CD4+ T cells from PBMCs. The meaning of the sample's cell subset or site label: CD45RA+ positively selected. The chain joins TRBV9 to TRBJ2-5; too little of a D gene remains to name it. This receptor was identified in a man between 18 and 35 years old in good health. Some clones in this sample may be carry-over from other donors' samples. The bases are TGTGCCAGCAGCGTAGTGGGTGGTCAAGAGACCCAGTACTTC. Its protein is CASSVVGGQETQYF.